The rows below give T cell receptor beta chains drawn from one sample of a study of T cell responses to AZD1222 COVID-19 vaccine. Some clones are missing from TCRdb's copy, which holds only in-frame ones; the method was immunoSEQ multiplex PCR. The sample consists of 150,000 to 200,000 clones, 91% of them appearing once. Material: peripheral blood, obtained 28 days after the second AZD1222 dose. The receptors originated from an adult who received the AZD1222 COVID-19 vaccine. CDR3s include the opening cysteine and the closing phenylalanine or tryptophan. Fields, in order: J gene, clone size, D gene, V gene, CDR3 protein, CDR3 DNA. D genes are given only for firm matches. The listing skips clone size in some rows; elsewhere it reads once, few, many or a size class.

TRBJ2-7,-,TRBD2,TRBV19,CASSIATSGIYEQYF,TGTGCCAGTAGTATAGCGACTAGCGGGATATACGAGCAGTACTTC
TRBJ1-6,-,TRBD1,TRBV5-1,CASSPSWQGVGSYNSPLHF,TGCGCCAGCAGCCCCTCCTGGCAGGGGGTAGGCTCCTATAATTCACCCCTCCACTTT
TRBJ2-7,-,TRBD2,TRBV11-2,CASSRGRALVDEQYF,TGTGCCAGCAGCCGCGGGAGGGCCTTAGTCGACGAGCAGTACTTC
TRBJ1-1,-,-,TRBV5-4,CASSLAGPYTEAFF,TGTGCCAGCAGCTTAGCGGGCCCCTACACTGAAGCTTTCTTT
TRBJ1-2,once,-,TRBV6-5,CASGPRDGLNGYTF,TGTGCCAGCGGACCCAGGGATGGCTTGAATGGCTACACCTTC
TRBJ2-3,-,-,TRBV5-1,CASSLETSQVDTQYF,TGCGCCAGCAGCTTGGAGACCAGCCAGGTGGATACGCAGTATTTT
TRBJ1-5,few,TRBD1,TRBV2,CASSLQGAAVQPQHF,TGTGCCAGCAGTTTACAGGGGGCGGCGGTCCAGCCCCAGCATTTT
TRBJ1-1,-,-,TRBV11-2,CASSLGVLGSQEAFF,TGTGCCAGCAGCTTAGGGGTTCTGGGCAGCCAAGAAGCTTTCTTT
TRBJ2-7,few,TRBD1,TRBV27,CASRSRDREYEQYF,TGTGCCAGCAGGTCCCGGGACAGAGAGTACGAGCAGTACTTC
TRBJ2-6,-,TRBD1,TRBV27,CASSLWDRTTSGANVLTF,TGTGCCAGCAGTTTATGGGACAGGACTACCTCTGGGGCCAACGTCCTGACTTTC
TRBJ2-7,-,TRBD1,TRBV2,CASKTGPYEQYF,TGTGCCAGCAAGACAGGGCCCTACGAGCAGTACTTC
TRBJ2-7,-,TRBD1,TRBV27,CASSYGTAYEQYF,TGTGCCAGCAGTTACGGGACAGCCTACGAGCAGTACTTC
TRBJ2-7,-,-,TRBV7-9,CASSLGQYSYEQYF,TGTGCCAGCAGCTTAGGGCAGTACTCCTACGAGCAGTACTTC
TRBJ1-5,-,TRBD1,TRBV3-1/TRBV3-2,CASSQGSGGRQPQHF,TGTGCCAGCAGCCAAGGGTCAGGGGGTCGTCAGCCCCAGCATTTT
TRBJ1-1,-,-,TRBV7-3,CASSPKGRENTEAFF,TGTGCCAGCAGCCCAAAGGGGCGGGAGAACACTGAAGCTTTCTTT
TRBJ2-7,-,-,TRBV3-1/TRBV3-2,CASSYQGSYEQYF,TGTGCCAGCAGCTATCAGGGGTCCTACGAGCAGTACTTC
TRBJ2-7,-,-,TRBV5-1,CASSFGTYEQYF,TGCGCCAGCAGCTTCGGGACTTACGAGCAGTACTTC
TRBJ2-1,-,-,TRBV7-3,CASSLRQRDEQFF,TGTGCCAGCAGCTTGAGACAGCGGGATGAGCAGTTCTTC
TRBJ2-7,once,TRBD1,TRBV5-6,CASSLIDRDEQYF,TGTGCCAGCAGCTTGATCGACAGGGACGAGCAGTACTTC
TRBJ1-2,-,TRBD1,TRBV7-9,CASSLSDRSTMGYTF,TGTGCCAGCAGCCTCTCGGACAGGAGTACTATGGGCTACACCTTC
TRBJ1-5,-,-,TRBV6-5,CASRRGNQPQHF,TGTGCCAGCAGGCGGGGGAATCAGCCCCAGCATTTT
TRBJ1-1,few,-,TRBV7-2,CASTYGNRATEAFF,TGTGCCAGCACCTACGGGAACAGGGCCACTGAAGCTTTCTTT
TRBJ1-2,few,-,TRBV19,CASSTLQTWREGLYGYTF,TGTGCCAGTAGTACCCTCCAGACCTGGCGTGAGGGCCTCTATGGCTACACCTTC
TRBJ1-5,-,-,TRBV2,CASSEAGGNQPQHF,TGTGCCAGCAGTGAAGCAGGGGGCAATCAGCCCCAGCATTTT
TRBJ1-6,-,-,TRBV4-3,CASSQVRTSPLHF,TGCGCCAGCAGCCAAGTCCGGACTTCACCCCTCCACTTT
TRBJ2-7,-,-,TRBV19,CASSIVGDTYEQYF,TGTGCCAGTAGTATAGTAGGGGACACCTACGAGCAGTACTTC